The clone carrying this TCR beta chain was recorded only once. As yet, its antigen is unknown. These data come from a study of glioma-infiltrating T cells after dendritic cell vaccination. The wider study: The vaccine used monocyte-derived dendritic cells pulsed overnight with autologous tumor lysate. At biweekly intervals, patients got three intradermal dendritic cell vaccine injections.

Sequenced by immunoSEQ multiplex PCR; TCRdb stores in-frame clones only, minus some. The repertoire holds 72,000 or so clones, with roughly 84% as singletons. Germline CDR1 reads SGDLS; CDR2 reads YYNGEE. CDR3 length equals 14 residues. The ends lost 2 bases at V and 4 bases at J; junction bases unmatched: 2. Time point indicated: after dendritic cell vaccination, including at tumor progression/relapse. Overall study results and limits: Estimated pretreatment TIL content predicted outcome after dendritic cell vaccination. Only a small number of patients had complete blood and tumor samples.

Sequencing was performed on blood, taken after dendritic cell vaccination. The clonotype comes from a human donor with glioblastoma. The chain uses TRBV9 and TRBJ1-2; 10 positions agree with TRBD1. CDR3 residues: CASSVGQGSYGYTF. DNA of the CDR3: TGTGCCAGCAGCGTGGGACAGGGGAGCTATGGCTACACCTTC.